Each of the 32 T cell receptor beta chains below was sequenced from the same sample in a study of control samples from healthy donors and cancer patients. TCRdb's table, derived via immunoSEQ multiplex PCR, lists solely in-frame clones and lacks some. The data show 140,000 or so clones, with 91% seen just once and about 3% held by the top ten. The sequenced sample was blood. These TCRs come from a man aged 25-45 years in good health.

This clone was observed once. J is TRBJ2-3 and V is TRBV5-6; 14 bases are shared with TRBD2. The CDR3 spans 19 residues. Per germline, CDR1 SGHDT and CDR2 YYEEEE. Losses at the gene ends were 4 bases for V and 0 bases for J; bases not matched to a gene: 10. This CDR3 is CASSLGTSGGPTSTDTQYF. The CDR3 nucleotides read TGTGCCAGCAGCCTAGGGACTAGCGGGGGTCCTACTAGCACAGATACGCAGTATTTT.

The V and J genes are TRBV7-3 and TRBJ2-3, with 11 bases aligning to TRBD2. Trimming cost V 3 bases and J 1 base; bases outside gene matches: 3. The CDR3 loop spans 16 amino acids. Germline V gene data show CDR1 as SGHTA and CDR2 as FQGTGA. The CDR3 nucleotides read TGTGCCAGCAGCTTCGGGACTAGCGGCCGCACAGATACGCAGTATTTT. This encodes CASSFGTSGRTDTQYF.

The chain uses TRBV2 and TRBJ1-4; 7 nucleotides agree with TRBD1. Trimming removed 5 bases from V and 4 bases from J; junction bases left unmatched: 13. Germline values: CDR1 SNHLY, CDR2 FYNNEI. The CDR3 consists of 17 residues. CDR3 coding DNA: TGTGCCAGCAGTCGCTCACAGGGGTCATCCCTTAATGAAAAACTGTTTTTT. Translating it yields CASSRSQGSSLNEKLFF.

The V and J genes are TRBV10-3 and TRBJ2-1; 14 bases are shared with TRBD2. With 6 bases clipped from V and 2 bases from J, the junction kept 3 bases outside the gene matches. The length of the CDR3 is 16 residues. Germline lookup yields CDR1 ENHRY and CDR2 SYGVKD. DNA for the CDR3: TGTGCCATCAGCCAGACTAGCGGGGGGGCCTACAATGAGCAGTTCTTC. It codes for CAISQTSGGAYNEQFF.

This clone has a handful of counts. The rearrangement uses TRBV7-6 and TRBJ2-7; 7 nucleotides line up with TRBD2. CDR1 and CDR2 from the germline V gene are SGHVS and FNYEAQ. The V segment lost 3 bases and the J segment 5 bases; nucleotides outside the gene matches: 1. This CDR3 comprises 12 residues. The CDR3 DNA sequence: TGTGCCAGCAGCTTCAGCGGGGACGAGCAGTACTTC. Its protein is CASSFSGDEQYF. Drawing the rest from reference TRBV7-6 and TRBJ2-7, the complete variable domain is GAGVSQSPRYKVTKRGQDVALRCDPISGHVSLYWYRQALGQGPEFLTYFNYEAQQDKSGLPNDRFSAERPEGSISTLTIQRTEQRDSAMYRCASSFSGDEQYFGPGTRLTVT.

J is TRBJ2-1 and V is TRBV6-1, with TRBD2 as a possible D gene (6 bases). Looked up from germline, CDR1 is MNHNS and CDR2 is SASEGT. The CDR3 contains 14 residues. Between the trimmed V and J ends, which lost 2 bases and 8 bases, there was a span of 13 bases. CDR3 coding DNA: TGTGCCAGCAGTGAATTGGTAGGGAGGTATGAGCAGTTCTTC. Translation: CASSELVGRYEQFF.

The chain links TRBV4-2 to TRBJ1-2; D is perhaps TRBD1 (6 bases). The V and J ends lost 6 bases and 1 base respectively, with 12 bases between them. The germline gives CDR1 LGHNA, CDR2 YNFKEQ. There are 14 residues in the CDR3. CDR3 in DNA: TGTGCCAGCAGTCCAGGGGTGAATAACTATGGCTACACCTTC. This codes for CASSPGVNNYGYTF.

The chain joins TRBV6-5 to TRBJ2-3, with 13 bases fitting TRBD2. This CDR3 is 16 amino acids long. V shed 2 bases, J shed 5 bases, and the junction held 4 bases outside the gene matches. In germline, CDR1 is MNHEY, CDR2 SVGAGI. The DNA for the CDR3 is TGTGCCAGCAGTTACACTAGCGGGGGGGCCGTAGATACGCAGTATTTT. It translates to CASSYTSGGAVDTQYF.

CDR3 sequence reads: CSASVGLAEYNEQFF. DNA for the CDR3: TGCAGTGCCAGTGTCGGACTAGCGGAATACAATGAGCAGTTCTTC. The chain employs TRBV20-1 and TRBJ2-1, with 10 positions matching TRBD2. The CDR3 length is 15 residues. Trimming removed 6 bases from V and 4 bases from J; junction bases left unmatched: 9. Germline loops: CDR1 DFQATT, CDR2 SNEGSKA (reference sequence).

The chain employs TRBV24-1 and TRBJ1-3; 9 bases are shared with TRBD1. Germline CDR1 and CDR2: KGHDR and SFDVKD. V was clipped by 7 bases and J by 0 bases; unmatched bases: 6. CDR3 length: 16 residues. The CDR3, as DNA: TGTGCCACCAGCGCCGGGGACAGGGACTCTGGAAACACCATATATTTT. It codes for CATSAGDRDSGNTIYF.

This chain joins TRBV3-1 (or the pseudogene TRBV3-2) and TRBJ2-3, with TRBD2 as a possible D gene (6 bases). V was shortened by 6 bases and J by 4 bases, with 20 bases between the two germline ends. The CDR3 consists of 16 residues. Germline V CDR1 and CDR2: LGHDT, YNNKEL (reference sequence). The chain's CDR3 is CASRGGDFLSPDTQYF. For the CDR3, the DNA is TGTGCCAGCAGAGGAGGGGACTTTCTATCGCCAGATACGCAGTATTTT.

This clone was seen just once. The CDR3 DNA follows: TGTGCCACCAGCAGAAACCGCGATAGCGGGTACGAGCAGTACTTC. It is translated as CATSRNRDSGYEQYF. The chain joins TRBV15 to TRBJ2-7; 7 bases agree with TRBD2. V gave up 2 bases and J gave up 4 bases; unmatched junction bases: 8. In germline, CDR1 is LNHNV, CDR2 YYDKDF (reference sequence). The CDR3 sequence is 15 residues long.

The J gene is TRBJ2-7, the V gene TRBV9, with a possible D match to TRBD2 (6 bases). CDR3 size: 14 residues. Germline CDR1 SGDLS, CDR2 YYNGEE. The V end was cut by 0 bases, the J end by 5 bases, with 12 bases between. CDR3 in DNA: TGTGCCAGCAGCGTAGGGAGGGGAAGCGACGAGCAGTACTTC. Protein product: CASSVGRGSDEQYF.

The CDR3 DNA follows: TGCACCAGCAGCCAAGATCCGGCGGGGGGGTCCACCGGGGAGCTGTTTTTT. This gives the protein CTSSQDPAGGSTGELFF. The chain employs TRBV1 and TRBJ2-2; TRBD2, as called in the table, went unchecked against the DNA. TRBV1 is listed as a pseudogene. The CDR3 totals 17 residues.

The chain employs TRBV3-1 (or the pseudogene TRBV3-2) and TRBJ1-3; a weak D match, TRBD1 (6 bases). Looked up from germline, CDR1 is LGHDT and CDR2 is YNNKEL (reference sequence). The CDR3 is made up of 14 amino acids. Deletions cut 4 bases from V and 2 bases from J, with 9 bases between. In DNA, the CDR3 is TGTGCCAGCAGCCCCAACAGGGCTGGAAACACCATATATTTT. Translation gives CASSPNRAGNTIYF.

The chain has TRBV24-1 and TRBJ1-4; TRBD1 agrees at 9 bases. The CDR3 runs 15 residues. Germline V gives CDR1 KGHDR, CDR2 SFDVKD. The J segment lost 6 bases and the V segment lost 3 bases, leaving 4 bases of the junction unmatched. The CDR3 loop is CATSDKQGADEKLFF. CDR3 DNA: TGTGCCACCAGTGATAAACAGGGGGCCGATGAAAAACTGTTTTTT.

CDR3 nucleotide sequence: TGTGCCAGCAGCCCATATACGTGGGGGCAGTTCAATGAGCAGTTCTTC. Translation: CASSPYTWGQFNEQFF. The V and J genes are TRBV7-8 and TRBJ2-1, with a weak D call TRBD1 (6 bases). The CDR3 is 16 residues long. The germline V and J ends were trimmed by 5 bases and 6 bases, with 20 bases remaining between them. The germline V gene has CDR1 SGHVS and CDR2 FQNEAQ.

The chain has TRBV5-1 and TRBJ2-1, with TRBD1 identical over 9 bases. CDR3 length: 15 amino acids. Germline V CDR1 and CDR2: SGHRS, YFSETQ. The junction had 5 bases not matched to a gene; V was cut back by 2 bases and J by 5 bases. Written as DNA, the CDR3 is TGCGCCAGCAGCTTAACAGGGGGCGCAAACAATGAGCAGTTCTTC. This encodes CASSLTGGANNEQFF.

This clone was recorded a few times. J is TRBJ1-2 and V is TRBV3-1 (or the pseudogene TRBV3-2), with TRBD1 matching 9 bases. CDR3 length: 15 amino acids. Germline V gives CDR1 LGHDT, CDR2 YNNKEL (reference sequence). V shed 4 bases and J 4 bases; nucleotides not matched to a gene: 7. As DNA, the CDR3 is TGTGCCAGCAGCCCCTTACAGGGGGCGGGCTATGGCTACACCTTC. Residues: CASSPLQGAGYGYTF.

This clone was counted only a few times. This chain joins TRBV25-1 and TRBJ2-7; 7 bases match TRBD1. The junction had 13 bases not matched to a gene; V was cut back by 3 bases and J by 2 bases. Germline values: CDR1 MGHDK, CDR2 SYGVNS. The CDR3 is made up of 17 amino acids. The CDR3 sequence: CASSDPKVSQGAYEQYF. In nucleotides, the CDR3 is TGTGCCAGCAGTGATCCTAAAGTATCCCAGGGGGCCTACGAGCAGTACTTC.

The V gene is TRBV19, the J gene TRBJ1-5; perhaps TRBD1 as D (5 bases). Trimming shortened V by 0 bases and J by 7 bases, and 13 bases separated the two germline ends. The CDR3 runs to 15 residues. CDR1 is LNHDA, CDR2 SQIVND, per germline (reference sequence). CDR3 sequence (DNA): TGTGCCAGTAGTATAGATCCGGTGGGACCACAGCCCCAGCATTTT. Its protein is CASSIDPVGPQPQHF. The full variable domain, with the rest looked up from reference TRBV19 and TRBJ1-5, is DGGITQSPKYLFRKEGQNVTLSCEQNLNHDAMYWYRQDPGQGLRLIYYSQIVNDFQKGDIAEGYSVSREKKESFPLTVTSAQKNPTAFYLCASSIDPVGPQPQHFGDGTRLSIL.

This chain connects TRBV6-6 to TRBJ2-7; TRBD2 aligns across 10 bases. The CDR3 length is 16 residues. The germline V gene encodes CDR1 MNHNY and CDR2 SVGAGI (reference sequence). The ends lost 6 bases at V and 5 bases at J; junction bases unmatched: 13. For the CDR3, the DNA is TGTGCCAGCAGAACACCAAGCAGCGGGGGGGCCAACGAGCAGTACTTC. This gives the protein CASRTPSSGGANEQYF.

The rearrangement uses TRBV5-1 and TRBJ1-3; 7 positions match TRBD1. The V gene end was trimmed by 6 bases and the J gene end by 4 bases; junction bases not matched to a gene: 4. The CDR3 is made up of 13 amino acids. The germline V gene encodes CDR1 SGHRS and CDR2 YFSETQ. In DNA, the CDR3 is TGCGCCAGCACAACAGGGGACGGAAACACCATATATTTT. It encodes CASTTGDGNTIYF.

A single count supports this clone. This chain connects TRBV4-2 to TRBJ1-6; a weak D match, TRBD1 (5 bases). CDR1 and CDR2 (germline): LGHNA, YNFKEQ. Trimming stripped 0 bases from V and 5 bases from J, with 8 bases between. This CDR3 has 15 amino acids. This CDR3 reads CASSQDRGDNSPLHF. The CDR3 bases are TGTGCCAGCAGCCAAGATAGGGGTGATAATTCACCCCTCCACTTT.

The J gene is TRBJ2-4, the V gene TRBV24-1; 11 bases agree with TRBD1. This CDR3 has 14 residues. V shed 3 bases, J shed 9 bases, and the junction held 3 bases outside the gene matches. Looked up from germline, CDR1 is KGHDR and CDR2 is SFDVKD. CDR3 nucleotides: TGTGCCACCAGTGATCCCGGGACAGGGGGCATTCAGTACTTC. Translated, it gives CATSDPGTGGIQYF.

The CDR3 spells CASSESRLSPGELFF. The CDR3 DNA follows: TGCGCCAGCAGTGAGTCAAGACTAAGTCCCGGGGAGCTGTTTTTT. The chain carries TRBV10-1 and TRBJ2-2; TRBD2 is a possible D gene (5 bases). The V gene lost 0 bases and the J gene lost 6 bases, with 11 bases spanning the gap. The CDR3 covers 15 residues. The germline V gene has CDR1 WNHNN and CDR2 SYGVQD (reference sequence).

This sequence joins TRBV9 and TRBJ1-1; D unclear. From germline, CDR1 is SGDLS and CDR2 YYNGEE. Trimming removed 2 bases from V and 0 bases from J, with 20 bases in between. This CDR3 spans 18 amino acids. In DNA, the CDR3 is TGTGCCAGCAGCGTTTATGGCCCAACCCACGGATTGAACACTGAAGCTTTCTTT. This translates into CASSVYGPTHGLNTEAFF.

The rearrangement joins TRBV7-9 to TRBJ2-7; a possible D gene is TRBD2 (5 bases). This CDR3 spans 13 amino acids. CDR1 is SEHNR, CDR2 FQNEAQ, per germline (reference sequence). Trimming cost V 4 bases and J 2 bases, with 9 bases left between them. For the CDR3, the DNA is TGTGCCAGCAGCTCGGACGGGACCTACGAGCAGTACTTC. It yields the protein CASSSDGTYEQYF.

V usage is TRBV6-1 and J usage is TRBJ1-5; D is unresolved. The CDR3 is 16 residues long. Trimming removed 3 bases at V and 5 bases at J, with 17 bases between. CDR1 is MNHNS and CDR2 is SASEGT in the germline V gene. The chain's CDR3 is CASSEPPRGIDQPQHF. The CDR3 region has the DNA TGTGCCAGCAGTGAGCCCCCTCGGGGTATAGATCAGCCCCAGCATTTT.

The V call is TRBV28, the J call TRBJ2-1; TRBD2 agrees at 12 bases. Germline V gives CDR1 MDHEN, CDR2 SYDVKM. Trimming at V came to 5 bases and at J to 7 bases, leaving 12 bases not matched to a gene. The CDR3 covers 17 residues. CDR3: CASSPQRLAGGMNEQFF. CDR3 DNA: TGTGCCAGCAGTCCCCAGCGGCTAGCGGGGGGGATGAATGAGCAGTTCTTC. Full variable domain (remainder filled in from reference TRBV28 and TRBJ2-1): DVKVTQSSRYLVKRTGEKVFLECVQDMDHENMFWYRQDPGLGLRLIYFSYDVKMKEKGDIPEGYSVSREKKERFSLILESASTNQTSMYLCASSPQRLAGGMNEQFFGPGTRLTVL.

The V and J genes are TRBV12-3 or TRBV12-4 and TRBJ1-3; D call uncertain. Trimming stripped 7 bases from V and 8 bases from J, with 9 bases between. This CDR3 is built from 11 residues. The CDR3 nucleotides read TGTGCCAGCACCCTGGTGCACACCATATATTTT. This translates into CASTLVHTIYF.

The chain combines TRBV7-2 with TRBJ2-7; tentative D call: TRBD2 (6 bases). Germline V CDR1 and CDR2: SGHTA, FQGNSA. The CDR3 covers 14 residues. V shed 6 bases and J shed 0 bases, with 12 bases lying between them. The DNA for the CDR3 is TGTGCCAGCAGTCCCGTGACTAGCTCCTACGAGCAGTACTTC. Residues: CASSPVTSSYEQYF. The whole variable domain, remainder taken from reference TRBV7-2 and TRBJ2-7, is GAGVSQSPSNKVTEKGKDVELRCDPISGHTALYWYRQSLGQGLEFLIYFQGNSAPDKSGLPSDRFSAERTGGSVSTLTIQRTQQEDSAVYLCASSPVTSSYEQYFGPGTRLTVT.